The next 27 T cell receptor beta chains were all read from a single sample in a study of blood T cells in healthy people across ages. The authors ran a second PCR of 7 to 11 cycles using a sample-barcoded 5' primer and a J-beta primer mix. In TCRdb, the 5' RACE reads were re-called with MiXCR into one record per CDR3 protein. The data contain fewer than 2,000,000 distinct CDR3 sequences, approximately 32% of them singletons. Sequenced material: blood. The receptors come from a woman aged 30 to 39 in good health.

V gene TRBV9 combines with J gene TRBJ1-5, with D unclear. The V gene lost 0 bases and the J gene lost 6 bases, with 19 bases spanning the gap. CDR3 length: 17 amino acids. Germline values: CDR1 SGDLS, CDR2 YYNGEE. The CDR3, as DNA: TGTGCCAGCAGCGTAGGTGTTGGGGAAGGTGTGGCTCAGCCCCAGCATTTT. It is translated as CASSVGVGEGVAQPQHF.

Only one count was recorded for this clonotype. V gene TRBV27 combines with J gene TRBJ1-5; maybe TRBD1 (5 bases). The ends were cut back, 8 bases at V and 7 bases at J, with 18 bases in the middle. CDR3 length: 14 amino acids. CDR1 is MNHEY and CDR2 is SMNVEV in the germline V gene (reference sequence). The CDR3 loop is CASSTRKGHQPQHF. Written as DNA, the CDR3 is TGTGCCAGCTCCACCAGGAAGGGGCACCAGCCCCAGCATTTT.

The chain links TRBV7-3 to TRBJ2-1, with D perhaps matching TRBD1 or TRBD2 (6 bases each). Germline-derived CDR1 and CDR2 are SGHTA and FQGTGA. V was trimmed by 2 bases and J by 6 bases, leaving 14 bases between them. This CDR3 region has 15 residues. The CDR3 DNA sequence: TGTGCCAGCAGCTTACGGGGGCAACCCTCCAATGAGCAGTTCTTC. Residues: CASSLRGQPSNEQFF.

This clonotype came up a few times. The chain combines TRBV6-6 with TRBJ2-2; 7 positions agree with TRBD2. The trim removed 7 bases at V and 1 base at J, leaving 6 bases unmatched. Per the germline V gene, CDR1 is MNHNY and CDR2 is SVGAGI (reference sequence). The CDR3 consists of 15 residues. CDR3 region: CASNPERGNTGELFF. CDR3 DNA: TGTGCCAGCAATCCGGAGCGGGGGAACACCGGGGAGCTGTTTTTT.

This clonotype was seen more than once but under ten times. The chain recombines TRBV5-6 with TRBJ1-2, with unresolved D. CDR1 and CDR2 (germline): SGHDT, YYEEEE. The CDR3 sequence is 15 residues long. Trimming cost V 4 bases and J 8 bases, with 21 bases left between them. The CDR3 DNA reads TGTGCCAGCAGCCCTGATGGGCGGACTCTTGGGGGCTACACCTTC. Protein sequence: CASSPDGRTLGGYTF.

The chain combines TRBV4-2 with TRBJ1-2; no definite D call. Trimming removed 7 bases from V and 8 bases from J, with 20 bases in between. The CDR3 has 14 residues. CDR1 and CDR2 from the germline V gene are LGHNA and YNFKEQ. The CDR3 sequence: CASTPGNGPGGYTF. The DNA for the CDR3 is TGTGCCAGCACCCCTGGTAATGGGCCCGGGGGCTACACCTTC.

This clonotype was seen only a few times. V gene TRBV5-1 combines with J gene TRBJ2-7, with 7 nucleotides matching TRBD2. Germline V gene data show CDR1 as SGHRS and CDR2 as YFSETQ. The CDR3 extends over 15 amino acids. With V trimmed by 0 bases and J by 3 bases, 6 bases remained unmatched. CDR3 nucleotide sequence: TGCGCCAGCAGCTTGGATCCCACTAGCGTCTACGAGCAGTACTTC. Encoded protein: CASSLDPTSVYEQYF.

The rearrangement uses TRBV7-9 and TRBJ2-5, with 16 bases that match TRBD2. The CDR3 runs to 16 residues. Trimming cost V 5 bases and J 5 bases; bases outside gene matches: 5. The germline V gene encodes CDR1 SEHNR and CDR2 FQNEAQ (reference sequence). CDR3 protein: CASSPGLAGGTETQYF. Here the CDR3 DNA reads TGTGCCAGCAGCCCGGGACTAGCGGGAGGGACGGAGACCCAGTACTTC.

The chain joins TRBV7-2 to TRBJ2-3, with TRBD2 matching 8 bases. Germline CDR1 reads SGHTA; CDR2 reads FQGNSA. Trimming at V came to 5 bases and at J to 6 bases, leaving 16 bases not matched to a gene. The CDR3 runs to 17 residues. Here the CDR3 reads CASSLNPLAVSADTQYF. As DNA, the CDR3 is TGTGCCAGCAGCCTAAATCCACTAGCGGTTTCCGCGGATACGCAGTATTTT.

The chain joins TRBV10-3 to TRBJ2-7; TRBD1 matches at 11 bases. CDR3 length equals 11 residues. J lost 7 bases, V lost 11 bases, and 4 bases had no gene match. The germline V gene encodes CDR1 ENHRY and CDR2 SYGVKD. The CDR3 protein is CAVGQGGEQYF. As DNA, the CDR3 is TGTGCCGTGGGACAGGGGGGTGAGCAGTACTTC.

In its sample, this clonotype was seen a few times. This chain uses TRBV20-1 with TRBJ2-1, with TRBD2 identical over 9 bases. CDR3 length equals 14 residues. The V segment lost 0 bases and the J segment 12 bases; nucleotides outside the gene matches: 9. Germline V gene lookup returns CDR1 DFQATT and CDR2 SNEGSKA (reference sequence). The CDR3 bases are TGCAGTGCTAGAGATCTCGCGGGGGGGCCATGGCAGTTCTTC. Protein sequence: CSARDLAGGPWQFF.

The V gene is TRBV7-8, the J gene TRBJ2-7; 8 bases are a match to TRBD2. CDR1 is SGHVS and CDR2 is FQNEAQ in the germline V gene. CDR3 size: 13 residues. Trimming took 7 bases from V and 3 from J; bases not matched to a gene: 5. CDR3 amino acids: CASTGLASYEQYF. For the CDR3, the DNA is TGTGCCAGCACCGGACTAGCAAGCTACGAGCAGTACTTC.

V usage is TRBV6-1 and J usage is TRBJ1-5; D may be TRBD1 (6 bases). There are 19 residues in the CDR3. Germline loops: CDR1 MNHNS, CDR2 SASEGT. The V end was cut by 0 bases, the J end by 6 bases, with 24 bases between. CDR3 in DNA: TGTGCCAGCAGTGAAGCCCCTATGGGTGGTGCAGGGGTGGGTCAGCCCCAGCATTTT. It yields the protein CASSEAPMGGAGVGQPQHF.

Concerning this clonotype: The junction differs from germline at one of its ends, possibly a read error. V gene TRBV10-1 combines with J gene TRBJ2-5; D not certain. Matching the DNA end better, TRBJ2-7 makes the J call doubtful. This CDR3 region has 13 residues. CDR1 WNHNN and CDR2 SYGVQD come from the germline V gene (reference sequence). The CDR3 bases are TGCGCCAGCGGTGAAACAGATACCTACGAGCAGTACTTC. Its translation: CASGETDTYEQYF.

Concerning this clonotype itself: A much larger clone differs by one base, so this may be a read error. This sequence joins TRBV12-3 or TRBV12-4 and TRBJ2-7, with a possible D match to TRBD1 (7 bases). The V end was cut by 8 bases, the J end by 7 bases, with 15 bases between. This CDR3 spans 12 amino acids. CDR3 sequence (DNA): TGTGCCAGCTGTGCAGGGGGGACTGAGCAGTACTTC. This gives the protein CASCAGGTEQYF.

The V and J genes are TRBV28 and TRBJ2-3; no definite D call. The CDR3 loop spans 15 amino acids. The germline CDR1 and CDR2 sequences are MDHEN and SYDVKM. V lost 4 bases, J lost 2 bases, and 13 bases lay in between. The CDR3 region is CASSSPPAYTDTQYF. For the CDR3, the DNA is TGTGCCAGCAGTTCCCCCCCAGCGTACACAGATACGCAGTATTTT.

This clonotype came up a few times. The genes are TRBV20-1 and TRBJ1-2; 12 nucleotides match TRBD1. This CDR3 has 13 residues. The germline CDR1 and CDR2 sequences are DFQATT and SNEGSKA (reference sequence). The V gene end was trimmed by 6 bases and the J gene end by 8 bases; junction bases not matched to a gene: 7. This chain's CDR3 is CSALGQGAFGYTF. In DNA, the CDR3 is TGCAGTGCCTTGGGACAGGGGGCGTTCGGCTACACCTTC.

This chain links TRBV27 with TRBJ1-1; weak D call: TRBD1 (5 bases). The ends were cut back, 2 bases at V and 5 bases at J, with 15 bases in the middle. The CDR3 extends over 15 amino acids. Germline V gene data show CDR1 as MNHEY and CDR2 as SMNVEV (reference sequence). Here the CDR3 reads CASSLGTSFGTEAFF. The CDR3 nucleotides read TGTGCCAGCAGTTTAGGGACCTCGTTTGGGACTGAAGCTTTCTTT.

Ten or more counts support this clonotype. This chain links TRBV3-1 with TRBJ2-7, with 7 bases identical to TRBD1. Germline loops: CDR1 LGHDT, CDR2 YNNKEL (reference sequence). The V and J ends lost 4 bases and 3 bases, in that order; junction bases with no gene match: 3. The CDR3 extends over 13 amino acids. The CDR3: CASSPGQIYEQYF. In nucleotides, the CDR3 is TGTGCCAGCAGCCCGGGACAGATCTACGAGCAGTACTTC.

V gene TRBV14 combines with J gene TRBJ2-4; TRBD1 might be the D (5 bases). The better agreement between TRBJ2-7 and the DNA end casts doubt on the J call. This CDR3 comprises 14 residues. CDR1 and CDR2 (germline): SGHDN, FVKESK. The CDR3 nucleotides are TGTGCCAGCAGCCTGGGGCAGGCTATCTACGAGCAGTACTTC. Protein sequence: CASSLGQAIYEQYF.

This clonotype was seen only a few times. The genes are TRBV27 and TRBJ2-1; 9 positions agree with TRBD1. CDR1 MNHEY and CDR2 SMNVEV come from the germline V gene (reference sequence). With V trimmed by 5 bases and J by 5 bases, 10 bases remained unmatched. This CDR3 region has 16 residues. This chain's CDR3 is CASSVLGQGIDNEQFF. DNA of the CDR3: TGTGCCAGCAGTGTCCTGGGACAGGGTATAGACAATGAGCAGTTCTTC.

Only a few counts were recorded for this clonotype. The V gene is TRBV5-1, the J gene TRBJ2-7; possibly TRBD1 for D (6 bases). The CDR3 is 18 amino acids. Trimming took 5 bases from V and 3 from J, leaving 27 bases between them. Germline lookup yields CDR1 SGHRS and CDR2 YFSETQ. The CDR3 nucleotides are TGCGCCAGCAGTTTCCCGACGACAGGTGACCTGCCGGGCTACGAGCAGTACTTC. Translated, it gives CASSFPTTGDLPGYEQYF.

The rearrangement uses TRBV7-9 and TRBJ2-3, with 7 bases matching TRBD2. The CDR3 runs to 16 residues. Germline trimming cut 0 bases from V and 4 bases from J; bases unmatched to any gene: 7. From germline, CDR1 is SEHNR and CDR2 FQNEAQ (reference sequence). CDR3 sequence (DNA): TGTGCCAGCAGCTTAGCGAAAGGCGGGGGTGCAGATACGCAGTATTTT. This encodes CASSLAKGGGADTQYF.

V usage is TRBV7-9 and J usage is TRBJ1-1; no firm D call. The CDR3 extends over 14 amino acids. Germline V gene lookup returns CDR1 SEHNR and CDR2 FQNEAQ (reference sequence). V was trimmed by 5 bases and J by 2 bases, leaving 12 bases between them. CDR3 sequence reads: CASSEGKFNTEAFF. CDR3 coding DNA: TGTGCCAGCAGCGAGGGAAAGTTCAACACTGAAGCTTTCTTT.

The V and J genes are TRBV18 and TRBJ2-3; the match to TRBD2 covers 7 bases. The CDR3 covers 16 residues. The V gene end was trimmed by 8 bases and the J gene end by 0 bases; junction bases not matched to a gene: 11. Germline V gene lookup returns CDR1 KGHSH and CDR2 LQKENI. Here the CDR3 reads CASSPPSGTSTDTQYF. In DNA, the CDR3 is TGTGCCAGCAGCCCTCCAAGCGGGACTAGCACAGATACGCAGTATTTT.

The V and J genes are TRBV20-1 and TRBJ2-5; 13 bases map to TRBD2. V shed 3 bases, J shed 3 bases, and the junction held 7 bases outside the gene matches. This CDR3 region has 16 residues. Per germline, CDR1 DFQATT and CDR2 SNEGSKA (reference sequence). The CDR3 sequence is CSASSGLAGLKETQYF. CDR3 DNA sequence: TGCAGTGCTAGTTCGGGACTAGCGGGATTAAAAGAGACCCAGTACTTC.

This clonotype was recorded once. The chain couples TRBV7-9 to TRBJ1-2; D gene ambiguous. V lost 4 bases and J 0 bases, leaving 9 bases between the germline ends. The CDR3 totals 14 residues. Germline V gene lookup returns CDR1 SEHNR and CDR2 FQNEAQ (reference sequence). The CDR3 DNA sequence: TGTGCCAGCAGCTCCCATTCAGCTAACTATGGCTACACCTTC. This sequence encodes CASSSHSANYGYTF.